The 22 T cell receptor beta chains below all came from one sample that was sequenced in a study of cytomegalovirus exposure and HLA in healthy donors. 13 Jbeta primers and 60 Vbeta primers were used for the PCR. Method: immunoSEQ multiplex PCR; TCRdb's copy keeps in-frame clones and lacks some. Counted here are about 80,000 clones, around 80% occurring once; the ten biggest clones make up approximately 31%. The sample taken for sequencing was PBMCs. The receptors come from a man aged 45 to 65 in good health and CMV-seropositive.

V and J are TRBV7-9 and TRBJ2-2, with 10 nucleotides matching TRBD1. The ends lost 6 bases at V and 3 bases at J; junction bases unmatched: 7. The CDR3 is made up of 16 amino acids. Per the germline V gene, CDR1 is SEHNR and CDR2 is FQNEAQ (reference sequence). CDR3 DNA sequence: TGTGCCAGCAGTCAAGGGACAGGGGACTACACCGGGGAGCTGTTTTTT. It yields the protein CASSQGTGDYTGELFF. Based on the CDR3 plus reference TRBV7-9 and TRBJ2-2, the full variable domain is DTGVSQNPRHKITKRGQNVTFRCDPISEHNRLYWYRQTLGQGPEFLTYFQNEAQLEKSRLLSDRFSAERPKGSFSTLEIQRTEQGDSAMYLCASSQGTGDYTGELFFGEGSRLTVL.

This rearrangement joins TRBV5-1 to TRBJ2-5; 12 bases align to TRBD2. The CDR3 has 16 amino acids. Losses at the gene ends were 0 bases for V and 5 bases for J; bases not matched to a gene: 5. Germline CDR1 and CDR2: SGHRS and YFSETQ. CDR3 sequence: CASSLGWTSGEETQYF. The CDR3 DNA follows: TGCGCCAGCAGCTTGGGTTGGACTAGCGGGGAGGAGACCCAGTACTTC.

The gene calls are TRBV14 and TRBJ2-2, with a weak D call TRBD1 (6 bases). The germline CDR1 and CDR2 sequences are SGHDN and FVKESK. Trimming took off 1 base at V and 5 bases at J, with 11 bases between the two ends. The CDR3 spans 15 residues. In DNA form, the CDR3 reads TGTGCCAGCAGCCAAGTGGGGGCGGCTACCGGGGAGCTGTTTTTT. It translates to CASSQVGAATGELFF.

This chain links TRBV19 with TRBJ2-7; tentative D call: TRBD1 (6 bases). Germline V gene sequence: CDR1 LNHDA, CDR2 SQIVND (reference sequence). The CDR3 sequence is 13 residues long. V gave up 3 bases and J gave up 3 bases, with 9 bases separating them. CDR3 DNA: TGTGCCAGTAGTATGTCACAGGGCTACGAGCAGTACTTC. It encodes CASSMSQGYEQYF.

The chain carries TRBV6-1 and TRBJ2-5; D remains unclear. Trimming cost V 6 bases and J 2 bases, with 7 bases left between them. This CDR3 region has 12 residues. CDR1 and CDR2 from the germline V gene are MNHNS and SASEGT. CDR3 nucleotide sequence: TGTGCCAGCAGCACTATACAAGAGACCCAGTACTTC. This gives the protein CASSTIQETQYF.

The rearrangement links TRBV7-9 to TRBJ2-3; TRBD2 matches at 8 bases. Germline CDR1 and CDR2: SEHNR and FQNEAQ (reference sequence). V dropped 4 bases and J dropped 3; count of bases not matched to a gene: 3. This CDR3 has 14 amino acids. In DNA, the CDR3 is TGTGCCAGCAGCTGGGCGGGGGGTACAGATACGCAGTATTTT. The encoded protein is CASSWAGGTDTQYF.

The DNA for the CDR3 is TGTGCCAGCAGAGCCTTAGGGGAGGGCGGAGCGGCTTTCTTT. This translates into CASRALGEGGAAFF. The chain couples TRBV7-2 to TRBJ1-1, with a tentative D call TRBD1 (5 bases). The V end was cut by 6 bases, the J end by 11 bases, with 22 bases between. CDR3 length: 14 residues. CDR1 is SGHTA, CDR2 FQGNSA, per germline.

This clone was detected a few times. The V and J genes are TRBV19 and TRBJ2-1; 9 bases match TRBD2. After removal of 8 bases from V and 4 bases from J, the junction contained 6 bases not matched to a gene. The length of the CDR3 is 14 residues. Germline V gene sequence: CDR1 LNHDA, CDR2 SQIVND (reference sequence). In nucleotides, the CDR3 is TGTGCCAGTTCACTAGCGGGCACTTACAATGAGCAGTTCTTC. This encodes CASSLAGTYNEQFF.

CDR3 in amino acids: CSAQDNEQFF. Written as DNA, the CDR3 is TGCAGTGCTCAGGATAATGAGCAGTTCTTC. The V gene is TRBV20-1, the J gene TRBJ2-1; D gene unclear. V dropped 5 bases and J dropped 7 bases, with 6 bases sitting between them. Germline values: CDR1 DFQATT, CDR2 SNEGSKA (reference sequence). The CDR3 totals 10 residues.

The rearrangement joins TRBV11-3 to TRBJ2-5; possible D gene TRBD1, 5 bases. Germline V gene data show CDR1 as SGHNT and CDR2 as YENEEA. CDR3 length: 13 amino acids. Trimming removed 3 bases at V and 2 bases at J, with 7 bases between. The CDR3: CASSFQGQETQYF. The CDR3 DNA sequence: TGTGCCAGCAGCTTCCAGGGTCAAGAGACCCAGTACTTC.

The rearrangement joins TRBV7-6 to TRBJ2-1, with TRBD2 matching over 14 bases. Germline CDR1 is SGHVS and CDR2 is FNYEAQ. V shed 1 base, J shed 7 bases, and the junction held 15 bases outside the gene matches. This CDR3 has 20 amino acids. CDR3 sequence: CASSLDPGLAGAFDINEQFF. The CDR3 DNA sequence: TGTGCCAGCAGCTTAGATCCGGGACTAGCGGGAGCCTTTGACATAAATGAGCAGTTCTTC.

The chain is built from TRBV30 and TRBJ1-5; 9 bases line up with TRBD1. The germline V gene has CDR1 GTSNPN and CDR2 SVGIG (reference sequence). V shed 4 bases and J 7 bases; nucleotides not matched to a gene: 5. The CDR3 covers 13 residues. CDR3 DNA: TGTGCCTGGAAGGGACAGGGCGAACAGCCCCAGCATTTT. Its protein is CAWKGQGEQPQHF.

CDR3 sequence reads: CASSIAGNEQFF. The CDR3 DNA reads as TGTGCCAGTAGTATAGCCGGGAATGAGCAGTTCTTC. This chain joins TRBV19 and TRBJ2-1; D call uncertain. The CDR3 runs 12 residues. The germline gives CDR1 LNHDA, CDR2 SQIVND (reference sequence). The V gene lost 1 base and the J gene lost 7 bases, with 5 bases spanning the gap.

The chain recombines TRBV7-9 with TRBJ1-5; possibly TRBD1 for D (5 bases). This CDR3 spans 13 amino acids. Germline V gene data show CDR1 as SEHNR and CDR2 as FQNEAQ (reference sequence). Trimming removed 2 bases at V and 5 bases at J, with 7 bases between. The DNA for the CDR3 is TGTGCCAGCAGCTTATCGGGGGATCAGCCCCAGCATTTT. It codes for CASSLSGDQPQHF.

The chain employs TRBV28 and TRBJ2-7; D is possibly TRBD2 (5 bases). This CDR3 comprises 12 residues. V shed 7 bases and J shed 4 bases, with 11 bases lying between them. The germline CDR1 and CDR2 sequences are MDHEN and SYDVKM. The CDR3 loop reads CASTRVGYEQYF. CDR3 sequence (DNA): TGTGCCAGCACGAGGGTAGGGTACGAGCAGTACTTC.

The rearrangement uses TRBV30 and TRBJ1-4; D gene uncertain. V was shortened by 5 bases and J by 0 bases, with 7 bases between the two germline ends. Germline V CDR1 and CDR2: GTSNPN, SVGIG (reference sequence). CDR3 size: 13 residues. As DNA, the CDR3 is TGTGCCTGGTGTCGCGCAACTAATGAAAAACTGTTTTTT. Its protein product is CAWCRATNEKLFF. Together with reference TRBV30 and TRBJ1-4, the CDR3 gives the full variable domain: SQTIHQWPATLVQPVGSPLSLECTVEGTSNPNLYWYRQAAGRGLQLLFYSVGIGQISSEVPQNLSASRPQDRQFILSSKKLLLSDSGFYLCAWCRATNEKLFFGSGTQLSVL.

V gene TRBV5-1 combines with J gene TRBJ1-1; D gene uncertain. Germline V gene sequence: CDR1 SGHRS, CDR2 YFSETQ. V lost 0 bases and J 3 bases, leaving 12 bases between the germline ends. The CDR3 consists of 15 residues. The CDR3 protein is CASSLETRRDTEAFF. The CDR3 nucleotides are TGCGCCAGCAGCTTGGAAACAAGGAGGGACACTGAAGCTTTCTTT.

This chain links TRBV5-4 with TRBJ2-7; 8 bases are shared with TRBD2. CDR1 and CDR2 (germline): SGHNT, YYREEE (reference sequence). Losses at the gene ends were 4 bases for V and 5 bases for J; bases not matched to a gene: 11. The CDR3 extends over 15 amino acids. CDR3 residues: CASSPGVAGSHEQYF. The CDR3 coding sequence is TGTGCCAGCAGCCCAGGGGTAGCGGGGAGCCACGAGCAGTACTTC.

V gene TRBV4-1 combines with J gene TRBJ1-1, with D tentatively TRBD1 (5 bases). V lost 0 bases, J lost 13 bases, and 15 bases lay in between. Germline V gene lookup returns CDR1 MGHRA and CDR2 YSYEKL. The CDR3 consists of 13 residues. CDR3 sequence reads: CASSQEGGAQDFF. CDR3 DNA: TGCGCCAGCAGCCAAGAAGGCGGGGCGCAGGATTTCTTT.

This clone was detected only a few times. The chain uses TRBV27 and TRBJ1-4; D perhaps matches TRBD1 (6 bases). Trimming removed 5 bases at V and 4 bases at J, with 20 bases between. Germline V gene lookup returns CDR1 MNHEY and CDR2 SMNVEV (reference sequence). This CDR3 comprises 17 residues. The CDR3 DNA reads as TGTGCCAGCAGTCATTCCACGCACAGGGCGTTTAATGAAAAACTGTTTTTT. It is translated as CASSHSTHRAFNEKLFF.

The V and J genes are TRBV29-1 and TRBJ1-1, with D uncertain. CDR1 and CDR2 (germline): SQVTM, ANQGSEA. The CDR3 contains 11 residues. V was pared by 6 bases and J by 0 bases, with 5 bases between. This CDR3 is CSVQVNTEAFF. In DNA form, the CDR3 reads TGCAGCGTGCAGGTGAACACTGAAGCTTTCTTT.

The DNA of the CDR3 is TGTGCCAGCAGTGTTTCAAGACAGGTCAATCAGCCCCAGCATTTT. Translating it yields CASSVSRQVNQPQHF. The chain couples TRBV2 to TRBJ1-5; D might be TRBD1 (6 bases). Trimming removed 4 bases at V and 3 bases at J, with 13 bases between. Germline loops: CDR1 SNHLY, CDR2 FYNNEI. This CDR3 has 15 residues.